The rows below give T cell receptor beta chains drawn from one sample of a study of cytomegalovirus exposure and HLA in healthy donors. This table comes from immunoSEQ multiplex PCR, and its TCRdb copy is limited to in-frame clones, with some not included. The table includes about 200,000 clones, roughly 80% detected once. The sequencing input was PBMCs. These receptor sequences come from a woman aged 50 to 60 in good health and CMV-seropositive. CDR3s include the opening cysteine and the closing phenylalanine or tryptophan. D genes are given only for firm matches. Only some rows state a clone size, as once, few, many or a class for expanded clones.

V	length	size	J	D	DNA	CDR3
TRBV19	15	once	TRBJ2-5	TRBD2	TGTGCCAGTAGTTCGGCGGCGGGGGTCCGAGAGACCCAGTACTTC	CASSSAAGVRETQYF
TRBV9	13	few	TRBJ2-3	.	TGTGCCAGCAGCGTAATCGTCACAGATACGCAGTATTTT	CASSVIVTDTQYF
TRBV4-1	14	.	TRBJ1-2	TRBD1	TGCGCCAGCAGCCACCCGGGACAGAATTATGGCTACACCTTC	CASSHPGQNYGYTF
TRBV11-2	14	.	TRBJ2-3	TRBD2	TGTGCCAGCAGCCGGAGCGGGGGGACACTCCCCCAGTATTTT	CASSRSGGTLPQYF
TRBV4-1	14	.	TRBJ2-1	.	TGCGCCAGCAGCCAGGGGGGTTGGGACAGTGAGCAGTTCTTC	CASSQGGWDSEQFF
TRBV27	14	.	TRBJ1-2	.	TGTGCCAGCAGACCCACGAGACAGGAAAATGGCTACACCTTC	CASRPTRQENGYTF
TRBV28	11	.	TRBJ1-4	.	TGTGCCAGCACCTTCCAGGGAAAACTGTTTTTT	CASTFQGKLFF
TRBV5-1	17	.	TRBJ2-1	TRBD2	TGCGCCAGCAGCTTGGGGACTAGCGGGAGGCTCTACAATGAGCAGTTCTTC	CASSLGTSGRLYNEQFF
TRBV4-1	16	.	TRBJ2-3	.	TGCGCCAGCAGCCAAGAGTCCCCTCCACTCACAGATACGCAGTATTTT	CASSQESPPLTDTQYF
TRBV6-6	15	.	TRBJ1-1	TRBD1	TGTGCCAGCAGTTACCGACAGGGGGCGGAGACTGAAGCTTTCTTT	CASSYRQGAETEAFF
TRBV7-2	15	.	TRBJ1-1	TRBD1	TGTGCCAGCAGCACCCGACAGGGACTGAACACTGAAGCTTTCTTT	CASSTRQGLNTEAFF
TRBV5-1	16	.	TRBJ1-2	TRBD1	TGCGCCAGCAGCGCCATTCCCGGGACAGGGAACTATGGCTACACCTTC	CASSAIPGTGNYGYTF
TRBV7-9	16	.	TRBJ1-4	TRBD1	TGTGCCAGCAGCCTCGTTCGACAGGGGTATAATGAAAAACTGTTTTTT	CASSLVRQGYNEKLFF
TRBV5-4	14	.	TRBJ2-1	.	TGTGCCAGCAGCTTGGAGACAGGTTACAATGAGCAGTTCTTC	CASSLETGYNEQFF
TRBV11-3	12	.	TRBJ2-5	TRBD2	TGTGCCAGCAGCTCGGGAGGAGAGACCCAGTACTTC	CASSSGGETQYF
TRBV7-8	15	.	TRBJ1-1	.	TGTGCCAGCAGTCATCTGGACAGTTTGGACACTGAAGCTTTCTTT	CASSHLDSLDTEAFF
TRBV7-9	13	.	TRBJ2-7	.	TGTGCCAGCAGCTTAGCCCCGTTTGACGAGCAGTACTTC	CASSLAPFDEQYF
TRBV28	12	few	TRBJ2-5	.	TGTGCCAGCAGTCCCGGGATCCCGATTCAGTACTTC	CASSPGIPIQYF
TRBV6-5	14	few	TRBJ2-7	TRBD2	TGTGCCAGCAGTTATCTAGCGGGGGGGCCCGAGCAGTACTTC	CASSYLAGGPEQYF
TRBV29-1	13	.	TRBJ2-3	TRBD2	TGCAGCGTCGACGGGGGGAACCGAGATACGCAGTATTTT	CSVDGGNRDTQYF
TRBV9	14	.	TRBJ1-1	TRBD1	TGTGCCAGCAGCTCACGGGACAGAGACACTGAAGCTTTCTTT	CASSSRDRDTEAFF
TRBV30	14	.	TRBJ2-4	.	TGTGCCTGGAGAGCGGTAGTTGCCAAAAACAGTCAGTACTTC	CAWRAVVAKNSQYF
TRBV5-4	17	.	TRBJ2-1	.	TGTGCCAGCACAAGGGGGGGCCGACAGGGGCCCATCAATGAGCAGTTCTTC	CASTRGGRQGPINEQFF
TRBV2	14	.	TRBJ1-2	.	TGTGCCAGCAGGGCCGGACAGTCCGGTTATGGCTACACCTTC	CASRAGQSGYGYTF
TRBV19	16	.	TRBJ1-5	TRBD1	TGTGCCAGTAGTATAGTGACAGGGGTGGGCAATCAGCTCCAGCATTTT	CASSIVTGVGNQLQHF
TRBV5-6	14	.	TRBJ2-5	.	TGTGCCAGCAGCTTGGTAGGGGGTGTGGAGACCCAGTACTTC	CASSLVGGVETQYF
TRBV7-2	14	few	TRBJ2-3	.	TGTGCCAGCAGTCCCGGACACAGCACAGATACGCAGTATTTT	CASSPGHSTDTQYF
TRBV15	15	once	TRBJ2-7	TRBD1	TGTGCCACCAGCAGAGAAGGGACAGGGAGCTACGAGCAGTACTTC	CATSREGTGSYEQYF
TRBV11-2	14	.	TRBJ2-7	TRBD2	TGTGCCAGCAGCGGCCCCGGGACTAGCCACGAGCAGTACTTC	CASSGPGTSHEQYF
TRBV7-9	15	.	TRBJ1-6	.	TGTGCCAGCAGCTTCGAGGGGAGGTATAATTCACCCCTCCACTTT	CASSFEGRYNSPLHF
TRBV11-2	14	.	TRBJ1-4	.	TGTGCCAGCAGCCGGTCGGGGAATAGTGAAAAACTGTTTTTT	CASSRSGNSEKLFF
TRBV5-8	15	.	TRBJ1-5	.	TGTGCCAGCAGCTTTCAAATACTCGGCAATCAGCCCCAGCATTTT	CASSFQILGNQPQHF
TRBV15	14	once	TRBJ2-7	.	TGTGCCACCAGCAGAGATCAGGGCACCTACGAGCAGTACTTC	CATSRDQGTYEQYF
TRBV2	13	.	TRBJ1-1	TRBD1	TGTGCCAGCAGCGAGGAGGGGGCCACTGAAGCTTTCTTT	CASSEEGATEAFF
TRBV7-9	16	.	TRBJ1-1	.	TGTTCCAGCAGCTTGGTCTGGAGTAGGCAAGACACTGAAGCTTTCTTT	CSSSLVWSRQDTEAFF
TRBV28	15	.	TRBJ2-7	.	TGTGCCAGCAGGGTCCCCGAGGAGCCTGGAGGCGAGCAGTACTTC	CASRVPEEPGGEQYF
TRBV30	13	.	TRBJ2-5	.	TGTGCCTGGACAGGGTTGGGACAAGAGACCCAGTACTTC	CAWTGLGQETQYF
TRBV10-3	14	.	TRBJ2-3	.	TGTGCCATCAGTGAGCAGGGAGGAGCAGATACGCAGTATTTT	CAISEQGGADTQYF
TRBV7-9	17	.	TRBJ2-7	.	TGTGCCAGCAGCTTAGATGTGGTCGTCGGTTCCTCCTACGAGCAGTACTTC	CASSLDVVVGSSYEQYF
TRBV19	17	.	TRBJ2-4	TRBD2	TGTGCCAGTAGTATAAGTGCTAGCGGGAGAGGCAAAAACATTCAGTACTTC	CASSISASGRGKNIQYF
TRBV10-2	13	.	TRBJ1-2	.	TGCGCCAGCACTATCGAACTTGCGCGGGGCTACACCTTC	CASTIELARGYTF
TRBV5-6	13	few	TRBJ2-5	.	TGTGCCAGCAGCTCCCACAGGGTCGAGACCCAGTACTTC	CASSSHRVETQYF
TRBV7-2	15	.	TRBJ2-1	TRBD2	TGTGCCAGCACCTTGCTAGCGGGAGTGGCGTATGAGCAGTTCTTC	CASTLLAGVAYEQFF
TRBV28	16	.	TRBJ2-7	TRBD2	TGTGCCAGCAGTTTTTGGACTAGCGCGACGTCAGGCGAGCAGTACTTC	CASSFWTSATSGEQYF
TRBV27	11	.	TRBJ2-7	.	TGTGCCAGCGGACAGACCTACGAGCAGTACTTC	CASGQTYEQYF
TRBV7-2	13	once	TRBJ1-1	.	TGTGCCAGCAGCCTACGCTCTAGCACTGAAGCTTTCTTT	CASSLRSSTEAFF
TRBV2	13	.	TRBJ1-2	.	TGTGCCAGCGGAGCGTACGGAGGCTATGGCTACACCTTC	CASGAYGGYGYTF
TRBV19	18	few	TRBJ1-1	TRBD1	TGTGCCAGTAGTATAGGGTGGGGGCAGGGGGCGGCGAACACTGAAGCTTTCTTT	CASSIGWGQGAANTEAFF
TRBV28	14	.	TRBJ2-7	TRBD1	TGTGCCAGCAGTTTAGGGACAGGGTACTACGAGCAGTACTTC	CASSLGTGYYEQYF
TRBV27	15	medium-sized	TRBJ2-7	TRBD2	TGTGCCAGCAGTGTTCGACTAGCGGGGGTAGGGGAGCAGTACTTC	CASSVRLAGVGEQYF
TRBV7-2	14	.	TRBJ2-1	TRBD1	TGTGCCACCACCCCCAATCAGGTGGACAGGGAGCAGTTCTTC	CATTPNQVDREQFF
TRBV6-1	14	.	TRBJ2-1	.	TGTGCCAGCCGGCTGAGTGTAGGGGTCAATGAGCAGTTCTTC	CASRLSVGVNEQFF
TRBV11-2	12	.	TRBJ2-2	.	TGTGCCAGCAGCCCAGGGGTCGGGGAGCTGTTTTTT	CASSPGVGELFF
TRBV28	15	.	TRBJ2-1	TRBD1	TGTGCCAGCAGTTCTGACGGGACAGCTGAGAAGGAGCAGTTCTTC	CASSSDGTAEKEQFF